This TCR beta chain was sequenced for a study of blood T cell repertoires in COVID-19. Clinical history reported by participants formed the basis on which cohorts were assigned. Clones were sequenced by immunoSEQ multiplex PCR, and TCRdb holds only the in-frame ones, with some missing. The repertoire has around 290,000 clones, 89% of them found once; the top ten carry about 1.8%. This sequence was found in a woman aged 40 to 50 who had recovered from COVID-19. Sequenced input: PBMCs or T cells enriched from blood (not recorded which).

The CDR3 coding sequence is TGTGCCAGCAGCCCATACCTAGCGGGAGTATTTTACAATGAGCAGTTCTTC. It encodes CASSPYLAGVFYNEQFF. The chain employs TRBV7-2 and TRBJ2-1; 10 bases match TRBD2. The CDR3 is made up of 17 amino acids. Trimming at V came to 5 bases and at J to 4 bases, leaving 11 bases not matched to a gene. CDR1 is SGHTA and CDR2 is FQGNSA in the germline V gene.